These 26 T cell receptor beta chains originate from one sample sequenced in a study of blood T cell repertoires in COVID-19. Libraries were prepared by immunoSEQ multiplex PCR; TCRdb keeps only in-frame clonotypes and omits some of them. The sample gives 650,000 to 800,000 clones, 90% of which show up once; 0.2% to 0.3% is in the top ten. The sample comprised peripheral blood. These receptors originate from a woman aged 18-29 years with acute or convalescent COVID-19.

This clone was found once. The chain recombines TRBV6-2 or TRBV6-3 with TRBJ1-1; D is possibly TRBD1 (5 bases). The CDR3 spans 14 residues. CDR1 and CDR2 from the germline V gene are MNHEY and SVGEGT. With 4 bases removed from V and 0 bases from J, the gap between germline ends came to 9 bases. This CDR3 reads CASSSGLLNTEAFF. CDR3 sequence (DNA): TGTGCCAGCAGTTCGGGACTGCTGAACACTGAAGCTTTCTTT.

The rearrangement uses TRBV6-2 or TRBV6-3 and TRBJ2-1; possible D gene TRBD1, 6 bases. The germline V gene has CDR1 MNHEY and CDR2 SVGEGT. V lost 5 bases, J lost 0 bases, and 20 bases lay in between. This CDR3 region has 18 residues. CDR3 nucleotides: TGTGCCAGCAGTCCCCCCCACGGAGACAGGCGCTCCTACAATGAGCAGTTCTTC. It yields the protein CASSPPHGDRRSYNEQFF.

The chain uses TRBV6-5 and TRBJ2-2, with D unresolved. V lost 0 bases, J lost 2 bases, and 7 bases lay in between. Germline CDR1 MNHEY, CDR2 SVGAGI. The CDR3 spans 15 residues. The CDR3 DNA follows: TGTGCCAGCAGTTACTCGTTAGATAACACCGGGGAGCTGTTTTTT. Protein product: CASSYSLDNTGELFF.

This clone is a singleton in its sample. The chain recombines TRBV19 with TRBJ1-5; 8 nucleotides align to TRBD1. Germline V CDR1 and CDR2: LNHDA, SQIVND (reference sequence). V was clipped by 6 bases and J by 3 bases; unmatched bases: 13. This CDR3 is built from 17 residues. The CDR3 nucleotides read TGTGCCAGTAGCGATTTAGACCCGGACAGGGACAATCAGCCCCAGCATTTT. Its protein is CASSDLDPDRDNQPQHF.

The chain couples TRBV5-8 to TRBJ1-5; the match to TRBD1 covers 7 bases. The CDR3 runs to 16 residues. Germline CDR1 is SGHTS and CDR2 is YDEGEE. V trimming: 4 bases; J trimming: 3 bases; junction bases outside the gene matches: 10. The CDR3 DNA follows: TGTGCCAGCAGCCTCTATCGGACAGGTCCCAATCAGCCCCAGCATTTT. As protein: CASSLYRTGPNQPQHF.

The chain joins TRBV7-9 to TRBJ1-1; 10 bases align to TRBD1. This CDR3 comprises 14 residues. The trim removed 5 bases at V and 5 bases at J, leaving 5 bases unmatched. The germline V gene has CDR1 SEHNR and CDR2 FQNEAQ (reference sequence). The CDR3 sequence: CASSGGQGGTEAFF. The CDR3 DNA follows: TGTGCCAGCAGCGGAGGACAGGGGGGGACTGAAGCTTTCTTT.

The V and J genes are TRBV6-6 and TRBJ2-4; 9 bases are shared with TRBD1. The CDR3 sequence is 15 residues long. V shed 5 bases and J 8 bases; nucleotides not matched to a gene: 10. The germline CDR1 and CDR2 sequences are MNHNY and SVGAGI (reference sequence). CDR3 DNA sequence: TGTGCCAGCAGTCAAGCTACAGGGGGCAGAGACATTCAGTACTTC. It encodes CASSQATGGRDIQYF.

This chain connects TRBV18 to TRBJ1-5; D is uncertain. V lost 2 bases and J lost 0, with 8 bases in between. The CDR3 consists of 15 residues. From germline, CDR1 is KGHSH and CDR2 LQKENI. The CDR3 loop is CASSPMTLSNQPQHF. The CDR3 DNA is TGTGCCAGCTCACCAATGACACTTAGCAATCAGCCCCAGCATTTT.

This clone has just one count. The sample contains more than one DNA sequence encoding this CDR3. J is TRBJ1-5 and V is TRBV27; D unresolved. The germline V gene encodes CDR1 MNHEY and CDR2 SMNVEV (reference sequence). The CDR3 has 12 residues. The germline V and J ends were trimmed by 5 bases and 3 bases, with 5 bases remaining between them. CDR3 DNA sequence: TGTGCCAGCAGTCGGTCCAATCAGCCCCAGCATTTT. This encodes CASSRSNQPQHF.

The chain is built from TRBV4-2 and TRBJ1-1; no clear D gene. The CDR3 runs to 12 residues. V dropped 0 bases and J dropped 11 bases, with 10 bases sitting between them. Germline V gene data show CDR1 as LGHNA and CDR2 as YNFKEQ. The CDR3 DNA reads as TGTGCCAGCAGCCAAGATAGTTTTCCGGCTTTCTTT. Translation gives CASSQDSFPAFF.

This clone was counted a single time. The chain links TRBV19 to TRBJ2-3; D gene unclear. The germline CDR1 and CDR2 sequences are LNHDA and SQIVND (reference sequence). The germline V and J ends were trimmed by 8 bases and 1 base, with 10 bases remaining between them. This CDR3 contains 13 residues. The CDR3 sequence: CASASRGTDTQYF. As DNA, the CDR3 is TGTGCCAGTGCCTCCCGGGGCACAGATACGCAGTATTTT. The entire variable domain, with the rest obtained from reference TRBV19 and TRBJ2-3, is as follows: DGGITQSPKYLFRKEGQNVTLSCEQNLNHDAMYWYRQDPGQGLRLIYYSQIVNDFQKGDIAEGYSVSREKKESFPLTVTSAQKNPTAFYLCASASRGTDTQYFGPGTRLTVL.

This chain links TRBV6-5 with TRBJ1-2; tentatively, D is TRBD1 (5 bases). This CDR3 is built from 15 residues. V was shortened by 3 bases and J by 8 bases, with 19 bases between the two germline ends. Germline V gene sequence: CDR1 MNHEY, CDR2 SVGAGI. CDR3 bases: TGTGCCAGCAGTTATGGGGTGTTACAGTGGGGCGGCTACACCTTC. Its translation: CASSYGVLQWGGYTF.

This chain connects TRBV30 to TRBJ1-1; 7 nucleotides align to TRBD1. CDR3 size: 16 residues. Germline loops: CDR1 GTSNPN, CDR2 SVGIG (reference sequence). V lost 1 base, J lost 1 base, and 9 bases stayed unmatched. The CDR3 DNA is TGTGCCTGGAGTGCCCGTAGGGACAGAAAGAACACTGAAGCTTTCTTT. Its protein is CAWSARRDRKNTEAFF. The full variable domain, rest sourced from reference TRBV30 and TRBJ1-1, is SQTIHQWPATLVQPVGSPLSLECTVEGTSNPNLYWYRQAAGRGLQLLFYSVGIGQISSEVPQNLSASRPQDRQFILSSKKLLLSDSGFYLCAWSARRDRKNTEAFFGQGTRLTVV.

This rearrangement joins TRBV7-8 to TRBJ1-1, with 7 nucleotides matching TRBD1. The J segment lost 5 bases and the V segment lost 0 bases, leaving 6 bases of the junction unmatched. Germline assignment: CDR1 SGHVS and CDR2 FQNEAQ. The CDR3 is 15 residues long. The CDR3 reads CASSLAQGKGTEAFF. The DNA for the CDR3 is TGTGCCAGCAGCTTAGCACAGGGGAAGGGAACTGAAGCTTTCTTT.

This clone was seen just once. The junction departs from the called germline gene at one end, perhaps through a read error. This chain connects TRBV27 to TRBJ2-3; 8 positions agree with TRBD1. CDR1 is MNHEY and CDR2 is SMNVEV in the germline V gene (reference sequence). The CDR3 sequence is 16 residues long. DNA of the CDR3: TGTGCCAGCAGTGGCAGGACAGGGAGAGGCCCCTTCCAGTATTCTTTT. Residues: CASSGRTGRGPFQYSF.

The chain carries TRBV18 and TRBJ1-1; D is possibly TRBD1 (5 bases). V was pared by 6 bases and J by 5 bases, with 13 bases between. The V gene's germline CDR1 is KGHSH and CDR2 LQKENI. The CDR3 spans 13 residues. The CDR3 spells CASSLGSGTEAFF. The CDR3 region has the DNA TGTGCCAGCTCTCTGGGGTCAGGGACTGAAGCTTTCTTT.

The chain links TRBV4-3 to TRBJ2-1; 8 positions agree with TRBD2. Losses at the gene ends were 4 bases for V and 2 bases for J; bases not matched to a gene: 13. The CDR3 covers 18 residues. CDR1 is LGHNA and CDR2 is YSLEER in the germline V gene. In nucleotides, the CDR3 is TGCGCCAGCAGCCGGGGGGGCCAGCGGGGGTCAGCCTACAATGAGCAGTTCTTC. Translation: CASSRGGQRGSAYNEQFF.

The rearrangement links TRBV7-9 to TRBJ1-4, with TRBD1 identical over 7 bases. Germline CDR1 reads SEHNR; CDR2 reads FQNEAQ (reference sequence). This CDR3 contains 15 residues. V was clipped by 1 base and J by 5 bases; unmatched bases: 4. The CDR3 nucleotides are TGTGCCAGCAGCTTAGAGGGGGCCGTAAATGAAAAACTGTTTTTT. It translates to CASSLEGAVNEKLFF.

The chain is built from TRBV30 and TRBJ1-3; 7 bases map to TRBD1. Germline V lookup: CDR1 GTSNPN, CDR2 SVGIG (reference sequence). The CDR3 totals 15 residues. The V gene end was trimmed by 4 bases and the J gene end by 0 bases; junction bases not matched to a gene: 6. In nucleotides, the CDR3 is TGTGCCTGGAACGTAGGGACAGCCTCTGGAAACACCATATATTTT. This encodes CAWNVGTASGNTIYF. The entire variable domain, with the rest obtained from reference TRBV30 and TRBJ1-3, is as follows: SQTIHQWPATLVQPVGSPLSLECTVEGTSNPNLYWYRQAAGRGLQLLFYSVGIGQISSEVPQNLSASRPQDRQFILSSKKLLLSDSGFYLCAWNVGTASGNTIYFGEGSWLTVV.

The gene calls are TRBV30 and TRBJ2-7; TRBD1 might be the D (6 bases). Germline V gene lookup returns CDR1 GTSNPN and CDR2 SVGIG (reference sequence). The CDR3 length is 12 residues. With 5 bases removed from V and 6 bases from J, the gap between germline ends came to 14 bases. The CDR3 sequence: CAWGSSGAEQYF. In DNA, the CDR3 is TGTGCCTGGGGTTCCTCAGGGGCCGAGCAGTACTTC.

This chain links TRBV6-6 with TRBJ2-2; TRBD1 is a possible D gene (5 bases). Trimming shortened V by 6 bases and J by 3 bases, and 17 bases separated the two germline ends. The germline CDR1 and CDR2 sequences are MNHNY and SVGAGI (reference sequence). The CDR3 length is 16 residues. The chain's CDR3 is CASSPSWGRDTGELFF. DNA for the CDR3: TGTGCCAGCAGCCCCTCCTGGGGCAGGGACACCGGGGAGCTGTTTTTT.

V and J are TRBV28 and TRBJ2-7; 8 bases are shared with TRBD1. The CDR3 loop spans 15 amino acids. Germline V CDR1 and CDR2: MDHEN, SYDVKM. Trimming removed 7 bases from V and 5 bases from J; junction bases left unmatched: 13. CDR3 protein: CASTPSGTGGDEQYF. CDR3 nucleotide sequence: TGTGCCAGCACCCCCTCGGGAACAGGGGGTGACGAGCAGTACTTC. The complete variable domain, with remaining parts taken from reference TRBV28 and TRBJ2-7, reads DVKVTQSSRYLVKRTGEKVFLECVQDMDHENMFWYRQDPGLGLRLIYFSYDVKMKEKGDIPEGYSVSREKKERFSLILESASTNQTSMYLCASTPSGTGGDEQYFGPGTRLTVT.

This chain uses TRBV29-1 with TRBJ1-3, with 8 positions matching TRBD1. Trimming took 7 bases from V and 7 from J; bases not matched to a gene: 3. The CDR3 consists of 11 residues. CDR1 is SQVTM, CDR2 ANQGSEA, per germline. The CDR3 here is CSGYRGNTIYF. CDR3 bases: TGCAGCGGTTACAGGGGGAACACCATATATTTT.

This clone was observed once. The rearrangement joins TRBV9 to TRBJ1-6; D is undetermined. This CDR3 region has 16 residues. V shed 1 base and J shed 2 bases, with 10 bases lying between them. Germline V gives CDR1 SGDLS, CDR2 YYNGEE. The CDR3 is CASSVIDPAYNSPLHF. The CDR3 region has the DNA TGTGCCAGCAGCGTAATTGATCCAGCCTATAATTCACCCCTCCACTTT.

This chain joins TRBV24-1 and TRBJ2-1; D possibly corresponds to TRBD2 (5 bases). The V gene lost 4 bases and the J gene lost 0 bases, with 15 bases spanning the gap. CDR3 length: 17 residues. Germline V gene sequence: CDR1 KGHDR, CDR2 SFDVKD. The CDR3 nucleotides read TGTGCCACCAGTGACTCCTGGGTAGGGAGCTCCTACAATGAGCAGTTCTTC. This encodes CATSDSWVGSSYNEQFF.

The table lists this clone with a count of one. The chain combines TRBV7-7 with TRBJ2-7; 12 bases match TRBD1. This CDR3 region has 14 residues. Trimming removed 3 bases from V and 5 bases from J; junction bases left unmatched: 2. Germline lookup yields CDR1 SSHAT and CDR2 FNYEAQ (reference sequence). In DNA form, the CDR3 reads TGTGCCAGCAGCTTGGGACAGGGGGCCGACGAGCAGTACTTC. It encodes CASSLGQGADEQYF.